What follows describes a single T cell receptor beta chain. A few counts support this clonotype. Its antigen is currently not known. Nothing much larger sits one base from this clone, and base qualities are not available. V sheds 3 bases and J sheds 1 base, leaving 14 bases between their ends. The germline V gene encodes CDR1 DFQATT and CDR2 SNEGSKA (reference sequence). Taken from cysteine to phenylalanine, the CDR3 has 15 residues. Only the CDR3 DNA stays, 45 bases, in frame from base 1. Instrument on record: Illumina HiSeq 2500. TCR beta libraries were prepared by quantitative 5'-RACE with molecular barcodes. The study's processing was this. A new computational method, built on a probabilistic model of VDJ rearrangement, was used to identify disease-linked TCR variants. TCRdb reprocessing: public reads trimmed at Q25 with fastp, clones called with MiXCR, in-frame beta chains kept. Each entry merges the rows of one CDR3 protein and shows their most common DNA and genes. What appears here as the V and J calls and clone size reflects TCRdb's work, not the paper's. Counted in this sample were about 450,000 distinct CDR3 sequences; roughly 27% of them appeared once. The top ten clones comprise 0.85% to 1% of the sample.

These data come from a study of CD8 T cells in ankylosing spondylitis (dated by TCRdb to the late 2010s). In the study overall: To find TCR variants linked to disease, the study profiled T cell receptor beta repertoires in ankylosing spondylitis patients and healthy donors. The full study cohort comprised some 27 ankylosing spondylitis patients and 110 or so healthy donors. Peripheral blood samples were taken, and synovial fluid was additionally collected from ankylosing spondylitis patients.

Study-level results and caveats: Some TCR beta motif variants had previously been reported in synovial fluid and blood of reactive arthritis patients, which suggested common disease-initiation mechanisms. In peripheral blood, the disease-linked clones were found at relatively low frequencies and had a CD8+ phenotype. According to the report, matched synovial fluid samples from ankylosing spondylitis patients were significantly enriched for the disease-linked clones. A TCR beta motif of 8 or 9 highly homologous amino acid variants appeared characteristic of blood from ankylosing spondylitis patients.

The chain was built from TRBV20-1 and TRBJ2-3, and perhaps TRBD2 as D gene, on 5 matching bases. The sequence came from a male donor with ankylosing spondylitis. Sequencing was performed on blood, either unsorted or a sorted T cell fraction (not recorded which). The CDR3 in this case is CSASPLEARTDTQYF. The nucleotides read TGCAGTGCTAGCCCCTTGGAGGCGCGCACAGATACGCAGTATTTT.